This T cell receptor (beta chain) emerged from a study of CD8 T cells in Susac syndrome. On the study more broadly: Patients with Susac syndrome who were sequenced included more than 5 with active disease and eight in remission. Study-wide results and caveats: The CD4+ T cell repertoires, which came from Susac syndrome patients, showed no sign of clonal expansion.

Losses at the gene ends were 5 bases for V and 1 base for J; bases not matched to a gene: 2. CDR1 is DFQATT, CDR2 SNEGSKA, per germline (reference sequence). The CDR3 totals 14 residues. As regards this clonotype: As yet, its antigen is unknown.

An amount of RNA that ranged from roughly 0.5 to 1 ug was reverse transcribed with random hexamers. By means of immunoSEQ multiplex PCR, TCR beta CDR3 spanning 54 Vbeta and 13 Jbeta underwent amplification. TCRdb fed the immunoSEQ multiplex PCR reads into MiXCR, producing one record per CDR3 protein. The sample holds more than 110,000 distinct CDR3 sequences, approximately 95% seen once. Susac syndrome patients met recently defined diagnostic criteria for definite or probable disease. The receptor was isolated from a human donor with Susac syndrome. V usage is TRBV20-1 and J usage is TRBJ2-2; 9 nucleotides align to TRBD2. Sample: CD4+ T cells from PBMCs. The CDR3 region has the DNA TGCAGTGCTTCTAGCGGGGAGAACACCGGGGAGCTGTTTTTT. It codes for CSASSGENTGELFF.